This passage covers 5 T cell receptor beta chains from one sample sequenced in a study of T cell repertoires in cytomegalovirus infection. These receptors' targets are unknown. TCRdb fed the reads into MiXCR, producing one record per CDR3 protein. The table has 680,000 or so distinct CDR3 sequences, around 30% seen once; the top ten hold 15% to 20%. This specimen was cultured PBMCs, taken from culture after CMV antigen stimulation. Receptors were obtained from a human donor in good health (CMV status not recorded). Some clones in this sample may be carry-over from other donors' samples.

This clonotype appeared a few times. The chain couples TRBV6-5 to TRBJ1-3, with 7 bases lining up with TRBD1. V gave up 4 bases and J gave up 12 bases; unmatched junction bases: 6. The germline V gene encodes CDR1 MNHEY and CDR2 SVGAGI. The CDR3 sequence is 12 residues long. CDR3 protein: CASSSTQGSIYF. In DNA form, the CDR3 reads TGTGCCAGCAGTTCTACACAGGGGAGCATATATTTT.

The chain links TRBV6-5 to TRBJ1-6; D remains ambiguous. CDR1 is MNHEY, CDR2 SVGAGI, per germline. The CDR3 is made up of 19 amino acids. V gave up 2 bases and J gave up 10 bases, with 27 bases separating them. CDR3 sequence reads: CASSYASSARGPASSPLHF. For the CDR3, the DNA is TGTGCCAGCAGTTACGCCTCCTCGGCCCGCGGCCCGGCCTCCTCACCCCTCCACTTT.

The chain couples TRBV3-1 to TRBJ1-4; D is undetermined. The CDR3 extends over 13 amino acids. Trimming stripped 3 bases from V and 5 bases from J, with 7 bases between. Germline V gives CDR1 LGHDT, CDR2 YNNKEL (reference sequence). CDR3 region: CASSHRGNEKLFF. The CDR3 DNA reads as TGTGCCAGCAGCCATCGCGGGAATGAAAAACTGTTTTTT.

In this sample, this clonotype turned up many times. The chain couples TRBV7-2 to TRBJ1-1; D remains unclear. The CDR3 has 15 amino acids. Trimming stripped 4 bases from V and 1 base from J, with 13 bases between. In germline, CDR1 is SGHTA, CDR2 FQGNSA. The DNA for the CDR3 is TGTGCCAGCAGCTCCTGGACGGTGAAGAACACTGAAGCTTTCTTT. This codes for CASSSWTVKNTEAFF.

The CDR3 coding sequence is TGTGCCGACCGTGAAGGGTGCGCTGAAGCTTTCTTT. Protein: CADREGCAEAFF. The V gene is TRBV25-1, the J gene TRBJ1-1, with unresolved D. The CDR3 is 12 residues long. The germline CDR1 and CDR2 sequences are MGHDK and SYGVNS. Trimming cost V 11 bases and J 6 bases, with 16 bases left between them.